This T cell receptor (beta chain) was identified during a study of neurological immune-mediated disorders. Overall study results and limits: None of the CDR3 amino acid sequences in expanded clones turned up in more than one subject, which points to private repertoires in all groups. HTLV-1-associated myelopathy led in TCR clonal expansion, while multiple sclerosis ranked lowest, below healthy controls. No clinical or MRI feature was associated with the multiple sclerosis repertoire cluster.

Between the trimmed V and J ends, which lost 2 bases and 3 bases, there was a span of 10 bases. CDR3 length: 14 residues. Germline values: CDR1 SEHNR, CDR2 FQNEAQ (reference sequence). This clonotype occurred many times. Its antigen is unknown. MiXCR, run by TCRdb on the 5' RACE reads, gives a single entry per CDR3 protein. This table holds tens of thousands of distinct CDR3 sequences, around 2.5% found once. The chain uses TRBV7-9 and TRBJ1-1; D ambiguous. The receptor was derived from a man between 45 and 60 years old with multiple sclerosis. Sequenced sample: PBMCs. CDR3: CASSLIGVYTEAFF. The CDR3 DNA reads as TGTGCCAGCAGCTTAATTGGAGTTTACACTGAAGCTTTCTTT. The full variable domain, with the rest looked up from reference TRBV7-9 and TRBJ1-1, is DTGVSQNPRHKITKRGQNVTFRCDPISEHNRLYWYRQTLGQGPEFLTYFQNEAQLEKSRLLSDRFSAERPKGSFSTLEIQRTEQGDSAMYLCASSLIGVYTEAFFGQGTRLTVV.